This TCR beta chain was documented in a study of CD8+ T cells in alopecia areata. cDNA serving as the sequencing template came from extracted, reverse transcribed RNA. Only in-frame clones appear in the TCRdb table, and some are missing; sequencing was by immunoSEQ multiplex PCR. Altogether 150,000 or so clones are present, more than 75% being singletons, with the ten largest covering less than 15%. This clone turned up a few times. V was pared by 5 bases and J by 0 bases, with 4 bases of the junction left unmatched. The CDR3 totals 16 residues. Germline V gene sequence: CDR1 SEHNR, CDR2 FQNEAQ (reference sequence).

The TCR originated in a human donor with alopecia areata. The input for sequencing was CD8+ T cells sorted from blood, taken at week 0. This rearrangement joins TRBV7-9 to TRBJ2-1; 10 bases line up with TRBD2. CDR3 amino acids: CASSPLAGYSYNEQFF. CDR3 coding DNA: TGTGCCAGCAGCCCACTAGCGGGATACTCCTACAATGAGCAGTTCTTC. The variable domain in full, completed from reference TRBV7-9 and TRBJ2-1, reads DTGVSQNPRHKITKRGQNVTFRCDPISEHNRLYWYRQTLGQGPEFLTYFQNEAQLEKSRLLSDRFSAERPKGSFSTLEIQRTEQGDSAMYLCASSPLAGYSYNEQFFGPGTRLTVL.